This section outlines one T cell receptor (beta chain) sequence together with its context. Its antigen remains unidentified. The data stem from a study of CD4 T cells in relation to SARS-CoV-2 and coronaviruses. About the research overall: Negative control cultures got HIV-1 Nef peptides or no peptide. General observations from the study: This crossreactivity analysis covered spike protein alone, no other viral proteins. No donor gave both pre-pandemic and post-infection samples.

The method was immunoSEQ multiplex PCR; TCRdb's version includes in-frame clones alone and lacks a portion of them. The data show tens of thousands of clones, roughly 71% seen once. The CDR3 runs to 13 residues. The ends were cut back, 3 bases at V and 5 bases at J, with 11 bases in the middle. Per the germline V gene, CDR1 is SGHDT and CDR2 is YYEEEE. CD4+ T cells from unexposed donors were obtained before the COVID-19 pandemic (2011-2018). The cells were cultured for approximately 10 days before CD4+ T cells were isolated. Testing used SARS-CoV-2 S/N and four cold-coronavirus spikes on unexposed-donor CD4+ T cells, cells permitting.

What was sequenced was CD4+ T cells from PBMCs, cultured in vitro. V and J are TRBV5-6 and TRBJ2-5; D call uncertain. The source of this sequence is a human donor in good health. The CDR3 DNA reads TGTGCCAGCAGCTCGACCGTCCGGGAGACCCAGTACTTC. Translated: CASSSTVRETQYF.